This is a list of T cell receptor beta chains from one sample in a study of T cells after yellow fever vaccination. TCRdb reanalysed the 5' RACE reads using MiXCR and keeps one entry per CDR3 protein. The table shows around 340,000 distinct CDR3 sequences, with about an eighth occurring only once. This material consisted of CD4+ T cells sorted from PBMCs, taken 15 days after the yellow fever booster vaccination. The receptor source for this set is a man between 18 and 35 years old who received the YFV17D yellow fever vaccine. Both conserved end residues are part of each CDR3. Some rows have no size entry. The others give once, few or many, or a class for an expanded clone.

abundance: many; v_gene: TRBV7-9; CDR3aa: CASSSLISGGTDTQYF
abundance: NA; v_gene: TRBV7-8; CDR3aa: CASSLHGGEETQYF
abundance: NA; v_gene: TRBV5-6; CDR3aa: CASKKGPINEKLFF
abundance: NA; v_gene: TRBV7-2; CDR3aa: CASSLAFPNSPLHF
abundance: few; v_gene: TRBV7-2; CDR3aa: CASSSRTSGEQFF
abundance: few; v_gene: TRBV19; CDR3aa: CATRPGQGAYEQYF
abundance: NA; v_gene: TRBV2; CDR3aa: CASSDPGRAGQPQHF
abundance: many; v_gene: TRBV7-2; CDR3aa: CASSLGRSYEQYF
abundance: few; v_gene: TRBV12-3/TRBV12-4; CDR3aa: CASSAGGPWGGYTF
abundance: few; v_gene: TRBV6-5; CDR3aa: CASSYSYGRPLHF
abundance: few; v_gene: TRBV12-3/TRBV12-4; CDR3aa: CASINSRSPEQFF
abundance: few; v_gene: TRBV7-2; CDR3aa: CASSSVGLAGDTQYF
abundance: few; v_gene: TRBV29-1; CDR3aa: CSVYGQGLRYTF
abundance: few; v_gene: TRBV7-6; CDR3aa: CASSLGQGAYSPLHF
abundance: many; v_gene: TRBV3-1; CDR3aa: CASSHHGLANYGYTF
abundance: NA; v_gene: TRBV6-5; CDR3aa: CASNQQGTYGEAFF
abundance: NA; v_gene: TRBV7-9; CDR3aa: CASTLRDGPYEQYF
abundance: many; v_gene: TRBV7-2; CDR3aa: CASSSHHGTEAFF
abundance: few; v_gene: TRBV7-2; CDR3aa: CASSSVVDRGRQFF
abundance: NA; v_gene: TRBV20-1; CDR3aa: CSASGSPYGYTF
abundance: NA; v_gene: TRBV5-5; CDR3aa: CASSFTLTETYNEQFF
abundance: many; v_gene: TRBV5-1; CDR3aa: CASSLGTSGSTDTQYF
abundance: few; v_gene: TRBV4-3; CDR3aa: CASSRRTSGGARDTQYF
abundance: few; v_gene: TRBV4-1; CDR3aa: CASAIDRAPGNTIYF
abundance: NA; v_gene: TRBV29-1; CDR3aa: CGLSRPGTGKETQYF
abundance: NA; v_gene: TRBV6-1; CDR3aa: CASSPARGHTGELFF
abundance: few; v_gene: TRBV29-1; CDR3aa: CSAVGAEMNTEAFF